A selection of T cell receptor beta chains follows, all from one sample in a study of T cell clonotyping in hematopoietic cell transplantation. Clones were read by immunoSEQ multiplex PCR, and TCRdb kept only the in-frame ones, dropping some. Altogether about 27,000 clones are present, roughly 70% being singletons, with the ten largest covering 5% to 6.5%. Sequenced here: peripheral blood mononuclear cells, sampled before stem cell transplant. The source of these receptors is a man between 50 and 59 years old with myelodysplastic syndrome. Some clones in this sample may be carry-over from other donors' samples. Both conserved end residues are part of each CDR3. Fields, in order: V gene, clone size, J gene, D gene, CDR3 DNA, CDR3 protein. The D gene is left open where the match is weak. Clone size appears in some rows only: once, few, many, or a class for an expanded clone.

v_gene: TRBV30; abundance: NA; j_gene: TRBJ2-5; d_gene: NA; CDR3nt: TGTGCCTGGAGTCCTGAAGAGACCCAGTACTTC; CDR3aa: CAWSPEETQYF
v_gene: TRBV9; abundance: NA; j_gene: TRBJ2-3; d_gene: NA; CDR3nt: TGTGCCAGCAGCTACCGGGACGGCCCAGATACGCAGTATTTT; CDR3aa: CASSYRDGPDTQYF
v_gene: TRBV11-2; abundance: NA; j_gene: TRBJ2-1; d_gene: NA; CDR3nt: TGTGCCAGCAGCTTGAAGCCCGCAAGTGAGCAGTTCTTC; CDR3aa: CASSLKPASEQFF
v_gene: TRBV11-2; abundance: NA; j_gene: TRBJ1-1; d_gene: TRBD1; CDR3nt: TGTGCCAGCAGCCCCGAGGGGACAGGGTGGGGAGCTTTCTTT; CDR3aa: CASSPEGTGWGAFF
v_gene: TRBV19; abundance: NA; j_gene: TRBJ2-7; d_gene: NA; CDR3nt: TGTGCCAGTAGCCTCCAAGACGGGACCTACGAGCAGTACTTC; CDR3aa: CASSLQDGTYEQYF
v_gene: TRBV6-1; abundance: NA; j_gene: TRBJ1-5; d_gene: NA; CDR3nt: TGTGCCAGCAGGACAATATCCGATCAGCCCCAGCATTTT; CDR3aa: CASRTISDQPQHF
v_gene: TRBV9; abundance: NA; j_gene: TRBJ2-7; d_gene: NA; CDR3nt: TGTGCCAGCAGCGTAGCGAACCCAGGGAACGGAGAGCAGTACTTC; CDR3aa: CASSVANPGNGEQYF
v_gene: TRBV9; abundance: NA; j_gene: TRBJ2-3; d_gene: TRBD2; CDR3nt: TGTGCCAGCAGCGTAGAGGGTAGCGGGAGGGCCACAGATACGCAGTATTTT; CDR3aa: CASSVEGSGRATDTQYF
v_gene: TRBV30; abundance: NA; j_gene: TRBJ1-6; d_gene: NA; CDR3nt: TGTGCCTGGAGTGGGGAAAGCCCGGCCTGGGTTTCACCCCTCCACTTT; CDR3aa: CAWSGESPAWVSPLHF
v_gene: TRBV29-1; abundance: NA; j_gene: TRBJ2-7; d_gene: NA; CDR3nt: TGCAGCGTTCCTAGGCTGGGGCAGGGCGGCTACGAGCAGTACTTC; CDR3aa: CSVPRLGQGGYEQYF
v_gene: TRBV6-5; abundance: once; j_gene: TRBJ1-2; d_gene: NA; CDR3nt: TGTGCCAGCGCCTACTCGGGTGCTGGCTACACCTTC; CDR3aa: CASAYSGAGYTF
v_gene: TRBV28; abundance: NA; j_gene: TRBJ2-7; d_gene: NA; CDR3nt: TGTGCCAGCAGTTTTTCTTCCTACGAGCAGTACTTC; CDR3aa: CASSFSSYEQYF
v_gene: TRBV19; abundance: NA; j_gene: TRBJ1-6; d_gene: NA; CDR3nt: TGTGCCAGTAGTATACCCATACAGGGAGAACCCCTCCACTTT; CDR3aa: CASSIPIQGEPLHF
v_gene: TRBV4-2; abundance: NA; j_gene: TRBJ2-2; d_gene: TRBD1; CDR3nt: TGTGCCAGCAGCCAAGACCCCGGGACAGGGGGATCCGGGGAGCTGTTTTTT; CDR3aa: CASSQDPGTGGSGELFF
v_gene: TRBV6-5; abundance: NA; j_gene: TRBJ1-4; d_gene: NA; CDR3nt: TGTGCCAGCAGGCGAGGGGGGGCAGGAGAAAAACTGTTTTTT; CDR3aa: CASRRGGAGEKLFF
v_gene: TRBV20-1; abundance: NA; j_gene: TRBJ2-1; d_gene: NA; CDR3nt: TGCAGTGGGCAGCTGATCAATGAGCAGTTCTTC; CDR3aa: CSGQLINEQFF
v_gene: TRBV12-5; abundance: NA; j_gene: TRBJ2-5; d_gene: NA; CDR3nt: TGTGCTAGTGGTTTAGATGCGAAGACCCAGTACTTC; CDR3aa: CASGLDAKTQYF
v_gene: TRBV11-3; abundance: NA; j_gene: TRBJ1-1; d_gene: TRBD1; CDR3nt: TGTGCCAGCTCCGGCCAGGGGGACACTGAAGCTTTCTTT; CDR3aa: CASSGQGDTEAFF
v_gene: TRBV25-1; abundance: once; j_gene: TRBJ1-5; d_gene: NA; CDR3nt: TGTGCCAGCAGTGAAGGGGCAGTCCTTAGCAATCAGCCCCAGCATTTT; CDR3aa: CASSEGAVLSNQPQHF
v_gene: TRBV7-9; abundance: NA; j_gene: TRBJ1-2; d_gene: NA; CDR3nt: TGTGCCAGCAGCTTTGGGAGGGGGGACTACACCTTC; CDR3aa: CASSFGRGDYTF
v_gene: TRBV9; abundance: NA; j_gene: TRBJ1-5; d_gene: NA; CDR3nt: TGTGCCAGCAGCGCCACTAGCAATCAGCCCCAGCATTTT; CDR3aa: CASSATSNQPQHF
v_gene: TRBV5-6; abundance: NA; j_gene: TRBJ2-5; d_gene: TRBD1; CDR3nt: TGTGCCAGCAGACAGGGGTGGCAAGAGACCCAGTACTTC; CDR3aa: CASRQGWQETQYF
v_gene: TRBV28; abundance: once; j_gene: TRBJ2-2; d_gene: NA; CDR3nt: TGTGCCAGCAGTCCTCGGGTATCGGGGCGGGTGGAGCTGTTTTTT; CDR3aa: CASSPRVSGRVELFF
v_gene: TRBV30; abundance: few; j_gene: TRBJ2-7; d_gene: TRBD2; CDR3nt: TGTGCCTGGGAAACGGGACTAGCTGGCGAGCAGTACTTC; CDR3aa: CAWETGLAGEQYF
v_gene: TRBV4-3; abundance: NA; j_gene: TRBJ2-1; d_gene: NA; CDR3nt: TGCGCCAGCAGCTGTCCCCAGAAAACGGATGAGCAGTTCTTC; CDR3aa: CASSCPQKTDEQFF
v_gene: TRBV4-1; abundance: NA; j_gene: TRBJ2-5; d_gene: NA; CDR3nt: TGCGCCAGCAGCCAAGGGCCGGGGGCCCTAGAGACCCAGTACTTC; CDR3aa: CASSQGPGALETQYF
v_gene: TRBV25-1; abundance: NA; j_gene: TRBJ1-1; d_gene: TRBD1; CDR3nt: TGTGCCAGCGGACAGGGGACTGAAGCTTTCTTT; CDR3aa: CASGQGTEAFF
v_gene: TRBV30; abundance: NA; j_gene: TRBJ1-5; d_gene: TRBD1; CDR3nt: TGTGCCTGGACTACCGGGACAGCTAGCAATCAGCCCCAGCATTTT; CDR3aa: CAWTTGTASNQPQHF
v_gene: TRBV5-1; abundance: NA; j_gene: TRBJ2-7; d_gene: TRBD1; CDR3nt: TGCGCCAGCAGCCCCGGGGACAGGAGGAGCTACGAGCAGTACTTC; CDR3aa: CASSPGDRRSYEQYF
v_gene: TRBV5-1; abundance: few; j_gene: TRBJ2-7; d_gene: TRBD2; CDR3nt: TGCGCCAGCAGCCTGGGGGGGGTTTACGAGCAGTACTTC; CDR3aa: CASSLGGVYEQYF
v_gene: TRBV6-5; abundance: NA; j_gene: TRBJ2-4; d_gene: TRBD1; CDR3nt: TGTGCCAGCAGCTCCGGGACAGGGGTTGGTGACATTCAGTACTTC; CDR3aa: CASSSGTGVGDIQYF
v_gene: TRBV29-1; abundance: NA; j_gene: TRBJ2-3; d_gene: NA; CDR3nt: TGCAGCGTTGAAAGTTGGAGCACAGATACGCAGTATTTT; CDR3aa: CSVESWSTDTQYF
v_gene: TRBV9; abundance: NA; j_gene: TRBJ1-3; d_gene: NA; CDR3nt: TGTGCCAGCAGCGTAGAGGCAGCCGGAAACACCATATATTTT; CDR3aa: CASSVEAAGNTIYF
v_gene: TRBV2; abundance: NA; j_gene: TRBJ2-7; d_gene: NA; CDR3nt: TGTGCCAGCAGCGGGACTCCACCTCGGCGGGAGCAGTACTTC; CDR3aa: CASSGTPPRREQYF
v_gene: TRBV10-3; abundance: NA; j_gene: TRBJ1-1; d_gene: NA; CDR3nt: TGTGCCATCAGTGAGCCCTCTCACGGGACTGAAGCTTTCTTT; CDR3aa: CAISEPSHGTEAFF
v_gene: TRBV28; abundance: NA; j_gene: TRBJ2-3; d_gene: NA; CDR3nt: TGTGCCATCCGAGGTAGCGGAGGTCGGGATACGCAGTATTTT; CDR3aa: CAIRGSGGRDTQYF
v_gene: TRBV5-8; abundance: few; j_gene: TRBJ1-1; d_gene: NA; CDR3nt: TGTGCCAGCAGCTTGGCCCTGAATACTGAAGCTTTCTTT; CDR3aa: CASSLALNTEAFF
v_gene: TRBV5-4; abundance: once; j_gene: TRBJ1-3; d_gene: NA; CDR3nt: TGTGCCAGCAGCTTACAGGGTGGTGGAAACACCATATATTTT; CDR3aa: CASSLQGGGNTIYF
v_gene: TRBV28; abundance: NA; j_gene: TRBJ2-6; d_gene: NA; CDR3nt: TGTGCCAGCAGTGTGGCGGGAACCGGGGCCAACGTCCTGACTTTC; CDR3aa: CASSVAGTGANVLTF
v_gene: TRBV28; abundance: NA; j_gene: TRBJ1-2; d_gene: NA; CDR3nt: TGTGCCAGCAGTTTATTAGGGACTCTACCGTCGGGTAACTATGGCTACACCTTC; CDR3aa: CASSLLGTLPSGNYGYTF
v_gene: TRBV19; abundance: NA; j_gene: TRBJ2-2; d_gene: NA; CDR3nt: TGTGCCACCTTACAGGGTTTTGAGCTGTTTTTT; CDR3aa: CATLQGFELFF
v_gene: TRBV28; abundance: NA; j_gene: TRBJ2-7; d_gene: NA; CDR3nt: TGTGCCAGCAGACACGACAGTTACGAGCAGTACTTC; CDR3aa: CASRHDSYEQYF
v_gene: TRBV6-5; abundance: NA; j_gene: TRBJ1-2; d_gene: NA; CDR3nt: TGTGCCAGCACCGAGGGCTATGGCTACACCTTC; CDR3aa: CASTEGYGYTF
v_gene: TRBV27; abundance: NA; j_gene: TRBJ2-1; d_gene: NA; CDR3nt: TGTGCCAGCAGTTGGGGGGACTCCTACAATGAGCAGTTCTTC; CDR3aa: CASSWGDSYNEQFF
v_gene: TRBV30; abundance: NA; j_gene: TRBJ1-3; d_gene: TRBD1; CDR3nt: TGTGCCTGGAGTGGAGGGACAGGGTGGAACACCATATATTTT; CDR3aa: CAWSGGTGWNTIYF
v_gene: TRBV9; abundance: NA; j_gene: TRBJ2-3; d_gene: NA; CDR3nt: TGTGCCAGCAGCGTAGTGGGGAACACAGATACGCAGTATTTT; CDR3aa: CASSVVGNTDTQYF
v_gene: TRBV7-2; abundance: NA; j_gene: TRBJ2-7; d_gene: NA; CDR3nt: TGTGCCAGCAGCCCCCCGGATTACGAGCAGTACTTC; CDR3aa: CASSPPDYEQYF
v_gene: TRBV5-6; abundance: NA; j_gene: TRBJ2-7; d_gene: TRBD2; CDR3nt: TGTGCCAGCAGCACCCGGGACTACACCTACGAGCAGTACTTC; CDR3aa: CASSTRDYTYEQYF
v_gene: TRBV19; abundance: NA; j_gene: TRBJ1-5; d_gene: NA; CDR3nt: TGTGCCAGTAGTATCCTGTTGACAGGAGGCAATCAGCCCCAGCATTTT; CDR3aa: CASSILLTGGNQPQHF
v_gene: TRBV7-2; abundance: NA; j_gene: TRBJ2-5; d_gene: TRBD1; CDR3nt: TGTGCCAGCAGCTTAGAAGGGGGCGCGAAGACCCAGTACTTC; CDR3aa: CASSLEGGAKTQYF
v_gene: TRBV30; abundance: NA; j_gene: TRBJ2-7; d_gene: NA; CDR3nt: TGTGCCTGGAGTCGGATCCCTCACGAGCAGTACTTC; CDR3aa: CAWSRIPHEQYF
v_gene: TRBV2; abundance: few; j_gene: TRBJ2-7; d_gene: TRBD2; CDR3nt: TGTGCCAGCAGGAGACTAGCCCGAGACTACGAGCAGTACTTC; CDR3aa: CASRRLARDYEQYF
v_gene: TRBV5-1; abundance: few; j_gene: TRBJ2-5; d_gene: TRBD1; CDR3nt: TGCGCCAGCAGCTCGGACAGGGGGCAGGGGGAGACCCAGTACTTC; CDR3aa: CASSSDRGQGETQYF
v_gene: TRBV2; abundance: NA; j_gene: TRBJ1-5; d_gene: TRBD1; CDR3nt: TGTGCCAGCAGTTGGACAGGGTCAAATCAGCCCCAGCATTTT; CDR3aa: CASSWTGSNQPQHF
v_gene: TRBV30; abundance: NA; j_gene: TRBJ2-7; d_gene: NA; CDR3nt: TGTGCCTGGACAAGGTCCTCAACGACCCCCTACGAGCAGTACTTC; CDR3aa: CAWTRSSTTPYEQYF
v_gene: TRBV5-1; abundance: NA; j_gene: TRBJ2-3; d_gene: TRBD1; CDR3nt: TGCGCCAGCAGCTTGGAGGGACAGGGCAGCACAGATACGCAGTATTTT; CDR3aa: CASSLEGQGSTDTQYF
v_gene: TRBV6-7; abundance: NA; j_gene: TRBJ2-7; d_gene: NA; CDR3nt: TGTGCCAGCAGTTACCGTGGGCTGTTCTACGAGCAGTACTTC; CDR3aa: CASSYRGLFYEQYF
v_gene: TRBV28; abundance: NA; j_gene: TRBJ2-1; d_gene: TRBD2; CDR3nt: TGTGCCAGCAGTTGGGGACCACTAGCGGGACCCCACTACAATGAGCAGTTCTTC; CDR3aa: CASSWGPLAGPHYNEQFF
v_gene: TRBV5-6; abundance: NA; j_gene: TRBJ1-5; d_gene: NA; CDR3nt: TGTGCCAGCAGCATCGGGGGTGTCAATCAGCCCCAGCATTTT; CDR3aa: CASSIGGVNQPQHF